This is a list of T cell receptor beta chains from one sample in a study of blood T cell repertoires in COVID-19. Sequenced by immunoSEQ multiplex PCR; TCRdb stores in-frame clones only, minus some. The sample comprises about 140,000 clones, around 80% of which are singletons, and 1.5% to 2% rests with the top ten. Material for sequencing was PBMCs or T cells enriched from blood (not recorded which). All receptors derive from a woman in her late teens or twenties who had been exposed to COVID-19. The CDR3 runs from the conserved cysteine through the conserved F or W. D genes are given only for firm matches. Size is stated for part of the rows, as once, few or many counts, or as a class when the clone is expanded.

CDR3nt | CDR3aa | d_gene | j_gene | len | abundance | v_gene
TGTGCCAGCAGCTTAGCGGGACAGGGGACCTACACCTTC | CASSLAGQGTYTF | TRBD1 | TRBJ1-2 | 13 | . | TRBV7-9
TGTGCCAGCAGCTCGACAGGAGCCTCCACCGGGGAGCTGTTTTTT | CASSSTGASTGELFF | . | TRBJ2-2 | 15 | . | TRBV11-3
TGTGCCAGCAGTTTCACGACCGGACAGGCCGCCGAGCAGTACTTC | CASSFTTGQAAEQYF | TRBD1 | TRBJ2-7 | 15 | . | TRBV6-5
TGCAGTGCTAGTCAGGGCTTGTATGGCTACACCTTC | CSASQGLYGYTF | . | TRBJ1-2 | 12 | . | TRBV20-1
TGTGCCAGCTCACCAGACAGGGGCAAGTCCTACGAGCAGTACTTC | CASSPDRGKSYEQYF | TRBD1 | TRBJ2-7 | 15 | once | TRBV18
TGTGCCAGTAGTATGCTAGCGGAGTCCCAAGAGACCCAGTACTTC | CASSMLAESQETQYF | TRBD2 | TRBJ2-5 | 15 | . | TRBV19
TGCGCCAGCAGCCATCTTAGAAGCTCTGGGGCCAACGTCCTGACTTTC | CASSHLRSSGANVLTF | . | TRBJ2-6 | 16 | . | TRBV4-1
TGTGCCAGCTCTAATCCCGAGGAGACCCAGTACTTC | CASSNPEETQYF | . | TRBJ2-5 | 12 | once | TRBV7-2
TGTGCCAGCAGCTTGGTTTCTGGGGAGCTGTTTTTT | CASSLVSGELFF | . | TRBJ2-2 | 12 | . | TRBV5-4
TGTGCCAGCAGTAAGGAGACAGGGAATGGCTACACCTTC | CASSKETGNGYTF | TRBD1 | TRBJ1-2 | 13 | once | TRBV2
TGTGCCAGCAGTCCCCCCCTCCTAGCGGGAGGGCCAAGGGAGACCCAGTACTTC | CASSPPLLAGGPRETQYF | TRBD2 | TRBJ2-5 | 18 | . | TRBV6-2/TRBV6-3
TGCGCCAGCAGCCCGGACAGGACCTCTGGGGCCAACGTCCTGACTTTC | CASSPDRTSGANVLTF | TRBD1 | TRBJ2-6 | 16 | few | TRBV4-3
TGCAGCGTCAAAGAAGGCGGGAGTGGCAATCAGCCCCAGCATTTT | CSVKEGGSGNQPQHF | . | TRBJ1-5 | 15 | once | TRBV29-1
TGCGCCAGCAGCCCGGGACAGCCGGTTTACGAGCAGTACTTC | CASSPGQPVYEQYF | TRBD1 | TRBJ2-7 | 14 | . | TRBV5-1
TGTGCCAGCAGCCCAGCGGGCGGGGTCACCACCGGGGAGCTGTTTTTT | CASSPAGGVTTGELFF | . | TRBJ2-2 | 16 | . | TRBV7-6
TGTGCCAGCACCCTTCCGGGACTCTCATCGCAGTATTTT | CASTLPGLSSQYF | . | TRBJ2-3 | 13 | few | TRBV12-3/TRBV12-4
TGTGCCAGCAGCTGGAGGGGACAGGGGACCTACAATGAGCAGTTCTTC | CASSWRGQGTYNEQFF | TRBD1 | TRBJ2-1 | 16 | . | TRBV5-4
TGTGCCAGCTCACAGGGGGCAGATACGCAGTATTTT | CASSQGADTQYF | . | TRBJ2-3 | 12 | . | TRBV18
TGTGCCAGCAGCTCCACCGGGACTCCTCTGTGGAATGAGCAGTTCTTC | CASSSTGTPLWNEQFF | . | TRBJ2-1 | 16 | once | TRBV7-9
TGTGCCAGCAGTACAGGGACAGGGAATCAGCCCCAGCATTTT | CASSTGTGNQPQHF | TRBD1 | TRBJ1-5 | 14 | . | TRBV6-2/TRBV6-3
TGCAGTGCTAGTCCCTGGACTAGCGGCCATTACAATGAGCAGTTCTTC | CSASPWTSGHYNEQFF | TRBD2 | TRBJ2-1 | 16 | . | TRBV20-1
TGTGCCAGCACCCGGACGACAGCGAACACTGAAGCTTTCTTT | CASTRTTANTEAFF | . | TRBJ1-1 | 14 | . | TRBV3-1/TRBV3-2
TGTGCCTGGAATATGAGAGTTGGGCAGTTCTTC | CAWNMRVGQFF | . | TRBJ2-1 | 11 | . | TRBV30
TGTGCCAGCAGTGAAAAGATTATGGGGCGGGAGCCCTACGAGCAGTACTTC | CASSEKIMGREPYEQYF | TRBD2 | TRBJ2-7 | 17 | . | TRBV6-1
TGTGCCAGCAGTTGGGGACAGGCCGACACCATATATTTT | CASSWGQADTIYF | TRBD1 | TRBJ1-3 | 13 | once | TRBV6-1
TGTGCCAGCAGCCAGAACACTGAAGCTTTCTTT | CASSQNTEAFF | . | TRBJ1-1 | 11 | . | TRBV7-9
TGTGCCAGCAGTTTTGGCCAGAAAGAGACCCAGTACTTC | CASSFGQKETQYF | . | TRBJ2-5 | 13 | . | TRBV28
TGTGCCAGCTTTAGGGGCAGTACAGATACGCAGTATTTT | CASFRGSTDTQYF | . | TRBJ2-3 | 13 | . | TRBV6-6
TGTGCCAGCAGCTTAGAGGCGGGATTCTACAATGAGCAGTTCTTC | CASSLEAGFYNEQFF | . | TRBJ2-1 | 15 | . | TRBV11-2
TGCGCCAGCAGTGAGCCTTCGGGCACAGATACGCAGTATTTT | CASSEPSGTDTQYF | . | TRBJ2-3 | 14 | . | TRBV10-2
TGTGCCAGCAGCGTAGGGGATGCAGGGAGAAACACCATATATTTT | CASSVGDAGRNTIYF | . | TRBJ1-3 | 15 | . | TRBV9
TGTGCCAGCAGCTTAGTCACGGCGCCACAGGGCTCGGGAGGCTACACCTTC | CASSLVTAPQGSGGYTF | . | TRBJ1-2 | 17 | . | TRBV7-6
TGTGCCAGCAGCCAAACCGACACCAACAATGAGCAGTTCTTC | CASSQTDTNNEQFF | . | TRBJ2-1 | 14 | . | TRBV14
TGTGCCAGCAGTGAAGCGGGAGCTCGGGAGACCCAGTACTTC | CASSEAGARETQYF | . | TRBJ2-5 | 14 | once | TRBV2
TGTGCCAGCAGCCCGGGGGGACTTTTCACCGGGGAGCTGTTTTTT | CASSPGGLFTGELFF | TRBD2 | TRBJ2-2 | 15 | . | TRBV7-9
TGTGCCAGCAGCTTGGACAGGGGAACTTCACCCCTCCACTTT | CASSLDRGTSPLHF | TRBD1 | TRBJ1-6 | 14 | . | TRBV5-4
TGCAGCTTAAGGACCTTTCCGAACGGGAATGGCTACACCTTC | CSLRTFPNGNGYTF | . | TRBJ1-2 | 14 | . | TRBV29-1
TGTGCCAGCAGGGCTGGGATGGCGGGAGGGGGAACCAAACAGTTCTTC | CASRAGMAGGGTKQFF | TRBD2 | TRBJ2-1 | 16 | . | TRBV7-2
TGCGCCAGCAGCCGGGAGGGGGAGACCCAGTACTTC | CASSREGETQYF | TRBD2 | TRBJ2-5 | 12 | . | TRBV5-1
TGTGCCAGCAGCAAAGTAGTGTGGTGCGGTTCGAAGACCCAGTACTTC | CASSKVVWCGSKTQYF | . | TRBJ2-5 | 16 | . | TRBV21-1
TGTGCCTGGACCAGGGACAGGGCATGGGAGACCCAGTACTTC | CAWTRDRAWETQYF | TRBD1 | TRBJ2-5 | 14 | . | TRBV30
TGCGCCAGCAGCCCATCTTGGGGGGACTACGAGCAGTACTTC | CASSPSWGDYEQYF | . | TRBJ2-7 | 14 | . | TRBV4-1
TGTGCCTGGAGTATTGCAGGGAACACTGAAGCTTTCTTT | CAWSIAGNTEAFF | . | TRBJ1-1 | 13 | once | TRBV30
TGTGCCAGCAGCTTCGGTGGGAGAGGCTACGAGCAGTACTTC | CASSFGGRGYEQYF | . | TRBJ2-7 | 14 | . | TRBV7-2
TGCGCCAGCAGCTTGTTTCCGGGGGGCCAAGAGACCCAGTACTTC | CASSLFPGGQETQYF | TRBD2 | TRBJ2-5 | 15 | . | TRBV5-1
TGTGCCAGCAGCTTAGATTTGGGGGCGAACTATGGCTACACCTTC | CASSLDLGANYGYTF | . | TRBJ1-2 | 15 | . | TRBV11-2